This passage covers 20 T cell receptor beta chains from one sample sequenced in a study of identical twins. TCRdb re-called the 5' RACE reads with MiXCR, one entry per CDR3 protein. The table has fewer than 900,000 distinct CDR3 sequences, 15% to 20% seen once; the top ten hold around 12%. The sample also formed part of further work on T cells expressing NK-cell markers.

Sequencing was carried out using PBMCs. These receptors were taken from a woman under 30 in good health.

The chain is built from TRBV4-3 and TRBJ2-5; tentative D call: TRBD2 (6 bases). CDR1 is LGHNA, CDR2 YSLEER, per germline. This CDR3 region has 15 residues. The V end was cut by 0 bases, the J end by 0 bases, with 8 bases between. The DNA of the CDR3 is TGCGCCAGCAGCCAAGAGCGGGACTACCAAGAGACCCAGTACTTC. Its translation: CASSQERDYQETQYF.

The chain recombines TRBV5-6 with TRBJ2-3; the match to TRBD1 covers 7 bases. V gave up 4 bases and J gave up 2 bases; unmatched junction bases: 10. This CDR3 comprises 16 residues. Germline V lookup: CDR1 SGHDT, CDR2 YYEEEE. The CDR3 sequence: CASSPWGQILTDTQYF. Here the CDR3 DNA reads TGTGCCAGCAGCCCGTGGGGACAGATTCTCACAGATACGCAGTATTTT.

This clonotype was recorded a few times. This chain links TRBV9 with TRBJ2-2, with D possibly being TRBD1 or TRBD2 (5 bases each). This CDR3 is 16 amino acids long. With 0 bases removed from V and 1 base from J, the gap between germline ends came to 10 bases. The germline CDR1 and CDR2 sequences are SGDLS and YYNGEE. The CDR3 loop is CASSVAGTGNTGELFF. The CDR3 nucleotides read TGTGCCAGCAGCGTAGCAGGGACGGGGAACACCGGGGAGCTGTTTTTT.

The chain joins TRBV5-5 to TRBJ2-7; D remains ambiguous. The CDR3 totals 13 residues. Germline V gene lookup returns CDR1 SGHKS and CDR2 YYEKEE (reference sequence). Deletions cut 1 base from V and 4 bases from J, with 9 bases between. Here the CDR3 reads CASSLPQTYEQYF. CDR3 coding DNA: TGTGCCAGCAGCTTGCCCCAAACTTACGAGCAGTACTTC.

This chain connects TRBV2 to TRBJ2-2; D gene unclear. V lost 6 bases and J 6 bases, leaving 11 bases between the germline ends. The length of the CDR3 is 13 residues. Germline CDR1 is SNHLY and CDR2 is FYNNEI. This chain's CDR3 is CASSPFVPGELFF. The CDR3 bases are TGTGCCAGCAGCCCCTTTGTACCCGGGGAGCTGTTTTTT.

This clonotype came up a few times. The gene calls are TRBV5-1 and TRBJ2-7, with TRBD2 matching over 10 bases. CDR1 SGHRS and CDR2 YFSETQ come from the germline V gene. The CDR3 contains 14 residues. The J segment lost 6 bases and the V segment lost 0 bases, leaving 3 bases of the junction unmatched. CDR3 amino acids: CASSLELAGREQYF. The CDR3 nucleotides read TGCGCCAGCAGCTTGGAACTAGCGGGACGCGAGCAGTACTTC.

The CDR3 nucleotides read TGTGCCATCAAGGCAGGGACAGGCGACAAACAGCCCCAGCATTTT. Protein sequence: CAIKAGTGDKQPQHF. This chain uses TRBV10-3 with TRBJ1-5, with 8 bases matching TRBD1. The CDR3 contains 15 residues. J gave up 7 bases and V 7 bases, and 12 bases lay outside the gene matches. Germline V lookup: CDR1 ENHRY, CDR2 SYGVKD.

This clonotype has more than one count but fewer than ten. The V and J genes are TRBV7-7 and TRBJ2-7; 9 positions match TRBD1. Per germline, CDR1 SSHAT and CDR2 FNYEAQ (reference sequence). Trimming removed 5 bases from V and 7 bases from J; junction bases left unmatched: 6. The CDR3 sequence is 13 residues long. CDR3 sequence reads: CASSTDRGKEQYF. DNA for the CDR3: TGTGCCAGCAGCACCGACAGGGGGAAGGAGCAGTACTTC.

Only a few counts were recorded for this clonotype. The rearrangement links TRBV4-3 to TRBJ2-7; 7 nucleotides align to TRBD1. Germline CDR1 reads LGHNA; CDR2 reads YSLEER. The junction had 8 bases not matched to a gene; V was cut back by 3 bases and J by 3 bases. This CDR3 comprises 15 residues. In DNA, the CDR3 is TGCGCCAGCAGCCACGCGCGGACAGGCGGCTACGAGCAGTACTTC. The encoded protein is CASSHARTGGYEQYF.

This clonotype showed up just a few times. Here the CDR3 DNA reads TGCAGTGCTTCCGGGACACATAACTATGGCTACACCTTC. Amino acids: CSASGTHNYGYTF. V and J are TRBV20-1 and TRBJ1-2; D possibly corresponds to TRBD1 (6 bases). Germline V CDR1 and CDR2: DFQATT, SNEGSKA (reference sequence). With 5 bases removed from V and 1 base from J, the gap between germline ends came to 11 bases. This CDR3 has 13 amino acids.

This clonotype has more than one count but fewer than ten. CDR3 DNA sequence: TGCAGTGCCCCAAAGCGGGGAAACTATGGCTACACCTTC. This encodes CSAPKRGNYGYTF. The chain is built from TRBV20-1 and TRBJ1-2; D is uncertain. The ends were cut back, 6 bases at V and 2 bases at J, with 13 bases in the middle. This CDR3 is built from 13 residues. From germline, CDR1 is DFQATT and CDR2 SNEGSKA (reference sequence).

This clonotype was seen a handful of times. The J gene is TRBJ2-1, the V gene TRBV2, with 11 bases identical to TRBD2. The CDR3 runs 15 residues. With V trimmed by 7 bases and J by 1 base, 3 bases remained unmatched. In germline, CDR1 is SNHLY, CDR2 FYNNEI. The CDR3 protein is CASIAGGRSYNEQFF. The CDR3 coding sequence is TGTGCCAGCATAGCGGGGGGGCGGTCCTACAATGAGCAGTTCTTC.

The chain couples TRBV12-3 or TRBV12-4 to TRBJ1-1, with TRBD1 identical over 8 bases. V lost 3 bases to trimming and J lost 8 bases; unmatched junction nucleotides: 5. The CDR3 loop spans 13 amino acids. The CDR3 protein is CASSFLNRGEAFF. The DNA of the CDR3 is TGTGCCAGCAGTTTCCTAAACAGGGGGGAAGCTTTCTTT.

The chain uses TRBV2 and TRBJ2-5; 9 bases agree with TRBD2. CDR1 SNHLY and CDR2 FYNNEI come from the germline V gene. V lost 4 bases to trimming and J lost 6 bases; unmatched junction nucleotides: 9. This CDR3 has 15 residues. The CDR3 DNA reads as TGTGCCAGCAGTGTTAGCGGGAGCGTGGAAAAGACCCAGTACTTC. Protein: CASSVSGSVEKTQYF.

V usage is TRBV7-6 and J usage is TRBJ2-2; D is unclear. Trimming shortened V by 11 bases and J by 4 bases, and 11 bases separated the two germline ends. Per germline, CDR1 SGHVS and CDR2 FNYEAQ. The CDR3 is made up of 12 amino acids. CDR3 DNA sequence: TGTGCCGGTTTGGCGGCCACCGGGGAGCTGTTTTTT. Protein sequence: CAGLAATGELFF.

This clonotype was recorded a few times. The chain joins TRBV12-3 or TRBV12-4 to TRBJ2-3; D is perhaps TRBD2 (7 bases). The CDR3 runs 15 residues. V was cut by 2 bases and J by 8 bases, with 17 bases left in between. The CDR3 region has the DNA TGTGCCAGCAGTTTAAGTGGGGGGGCCGGAACTACGCAGTATTTT. Translating gives CASSLSGGAGTTQYF.

The J gene is TRBJ1-6, the V gene TRBV7-9; D gene unclear. V lost 1 base and J 7 bases, leaving 8 bases between the germline ends. In germline, CDR1 is SEHNR, CDR2 FQNEAQ (reference sequence). CDR3 length: 14 amino acids. The CDR3 DNA is TGTGCCAGCAGCTTAGGGACGCAGAATTCACCCCTCCACTTT. Protein sequence: CASSLGTQNSPLHF.

This clonotype was observed a few times. The chain joins TRBV12-3 or TRBV12-4 to TRBJ2-3; 7 bases are shared with TRBD2. This CDR3 region has 16 residues. The J segment lost 2 bases and the V segment lost 3 bases, leaving 8 bases of the junction unmatched. The CDR3 spells CASSLRSGITTDTQYF. The CDR3 nucleotides are TGTGCCAGCAGTTTGCGAAGCGGGATTACCACAGATACGCAGTATTTT.

This clonotype was seen only a few times. The chain links TRBV29-1 to TRBJ1-5; D not resolved. The V gene's germline CDR1 is SQVTM and CDR2 ANQGSEA. Trimming pared 7 bases from V and 5 bases from J, leaving 15 bases between. This CDR3 has 13 amino acids. CDR3 residues: CSAAGNWDQPQHF. For the CDR3, the DNA is TGCAGCGCTGCCGGGAATTGGGATCAGCCCCAGCATTTT.

This clonotype was seen more than once but under ten times. This chain joins TRBV13 and TRBJ2-1, with 11 bases lining up with TRBD2. J lost 2 bases, V lost 5 bases, and 5 bases had no gene match. Germline V gives CDR1 PRHDT, CDR2 FYEKMQ (reference sequence). The CDR3 runs 16 residues. This chain's CDR3 is CASSTTSGTAYNEQFF. For the CDR3, the DNA is TGTGCCAGCAGCACGACTAGCGGGACAGCCTACAATGAGCAGTTCTTC. Filled out from reference TRBV13 and TRBJ2-1, the complete variable domain reads AAGVIQSPRHLIKEKRETATLKCYPIPRHDTVYWYQQGPGQDPQFLISFYEKMQSDKGSIPDRFSAQQFSDYHSELNMSSLELGDSALYFCASSTTSGTAYNEQFFGPGTRLTVL.